This is a list of T cell receptor beta chains from one sample in a study of T cell responses to AZD1222 COVID-19 vaccine. Profiling relied on immunoSEQ multiplex PCR, and the TCRdb table lists in-frame clones only, not all of them. The sample records some 140,000 clones, 85% to 95% being singletons. The source was peripheral blood, collected 28 days after the second AZD1222 dose. The source of these receptors is an adult who received the AZD1222 COVID-19 vaccine. Each CDR3 is given with its conserved first and last residue. D genes are given only for firm matches. A clone size is listed for some rows: how often the clone was seen (once, few, many), or a class if it is expanded.

V,size,J,D,CDR3,DNA
TRBV18,-,TRBJ2-7,-,CASSPGTSYEQYF,TGTGCCAGCTCACCCGGGACCTCCTACGAGCAGTACTTC
TRBV7-2,once,TRBJ1-1,-,CASSLLTEAFF,TGTGCCAGCAGCTTATTGACTGAAGCTTTCTTT
TRBV7-9,-,TRBJ1-4,-,CASSLGRGLDEKLFF,TGTGCCAGCAGCTTAGGGCGGGGGTTAGATGAAAAACTGTTTTTT
TRBV10-3,-,TRBJ2-7,-,CAIRGAYEQYF,TGTGCCATCAGGGGGGCCTACGAGCAGTACTTC
TRBV7-6,-,TRBJ2-1,TRBD2,CASSRRRVGRAGNEQFF,TGTGCCAGCAGCCGTCGGCGGGTGGGGAGGGCCGGCAATGAGCAGTTCTTC
TRBV7-9,-,TRBJ1-4,TRBD1,CASSPDRDVEKLFF,TGTGCCAGCAGCCCCGACAGGGATGTTGAAAAACTGTTTTTT
TRBV11-3,-,TRBJ2-5,TRBD2,CASSSRTSGVIETQYF,TGTGCCAGCAGCTCGCGGACTAGCGGGGTTATAGAGACCCAGTACTTC
TRBV7-3,-,TRBJ1-6,-,CASSLESGGRSPLHF,TGTGCCAGCAGCTTAGAGTCCGGGGGTCGATCACCCCTCCACTTT
TRBV6-6,-,TRBJ2-7,TRBD1,CASGSGTGGYEQYF,TGTGCCAGCGGGTCCGGGACAGGGGGATACGAGCAGTACTTC
TRBV7-8,once,TRBJ2-1,-,CASSPGIVDQFF,TGTGCCAGCAGCCCAGGGATAGTGGATCAGTTCTTC
TRBV7-9,-,TRBJ2-5,-,CASSFSTGQETQYF,TGTGCCAGCAGCTTTTCGACAGGCCAAGAGACCCAGTACTTC
TRBV7-3,-,TRBJ2-1,TRBD2,CASSSSGGPSYNEQFF,TGTGCCAGCAGTTCTAGCGGGGGGCCCTCCTACAATGAGCAGTTCTTC
TRBV19,-,TRBJ1-1,-,CASSIGQANTEAFF,TGTGCCAGTAGTATAGGCCAAGCGAACACTGAAGCTTTCTTT
TRBV28,-,TRBJ1-5,-,CASRPAGVSGNQPQHF,TGTGCCAGCCGCCCGGCAGGGGTCTCGGGGAATCAGCCCCAGCATTTT
TRBV2,-,TRBJ2-5,-,CASKLIGARETQYF,TGTGCCAGCAAGCTGATCGGGGCCCGGGAGACCCAGTACTTC
TRBV7-2,-,TRBJ1-1,-,CASSLLQGRSAEAFF,TGTGCCAGCAGCTTACTACAGGGTAGGTCCGCTGAAGCTTTCTTT
TRBV10-3,-,TRBJ2-2,-,CAISASENTGELFF,TGTGCCATAAGTGCGAGTGAGAACACCGGGGAGCTGTTTTTT
TRBV14,few,TRBJ1-2,-,CASSQDLQGLRYGYTF,TGTGCCAGCAGCCAAGATTTGCAGGGACTTCGCTATGGCTACACCTTC
TRBV6-2/TRBV6-3,few,TRBJ1-1,-,CASSYGGVTEAFF,TGTGCCAGCAGTTACGGGGGTGTCACTGAAGCTTTCTTT
TRBV12-5,-,TRBJ2-6,-,CASGPPGRSPVLTF,TGTGCTAGTGGTCCTCCGGGACGGTCCCCCGTCCTGACTTTC
TRBV2,once,TRBJ1-6,TRBD1,CASNGQEYNSPLHF,TGTGCCAGCAATGGACAGGAATATAATTCACCCCTCCACTTT
TRBV7-2,-,TRBJ2-3,TRBD2,CASSSSGGAGDTQYF,TGTGCCAGCAGCTCTAGCGGGGGGGCGGGAGATACGCAGTATTTT
TRBV29-1,-,TRBJ1-2,-,CSVVNRDAGSYTF,TGCAGCGTAGTGAACCGGGACGCCGGAAGCTACACCTTC
TRBV2,-,TRBJ2-1,TRBD2,CASSPLVVAGGPEQFF,TGTGCCAGCAGTCCCCTGGTAGTAGCGGGGGGCCCTGAGCAGTTCTTC
TRBV5-5,-,TRBJ2-7,-,CASRNLGGGEQYF,TGTGCCAGCAGGAACCTGGGGGGTGGGGAGCAGTACTTC
TRBV19,-,TRBJ1-3,-,CASSIDLGGTSGGNTIYF,TGTGCCAGTAGTATAGATCTCGGCGGAACATCGGGGGGAAACACCATATATTTT
TRBV6-5,-,TRBJ2-3,TRBD2,CASSYSSGGRSDTQYF,TGTGCCAGCAGTTACTCTAGCGGGGGCCGCTCCGATACGCAGTATTTT
TRBV5-5,-,TRBJ2-7,TRBD2,CASSFGYGRANEQYF,TGTGCCAGCAGCTTCGGGTACGGGAGGGCTAACGAGCAGTACTTC
TRBV4-1,-,TRBJ2-1,TRBD1,CASSDGTAYNEQFF,TGCGCCAGCAGCGACGGGACAGCCTACAATGAGCAGTTCTTC
TRBV18,-,TRBJ1-1,-,CASSPSSGLLNTEAFF,TGTGCCAGCTCACCTTCTAGCGGCCTTCTGAACACTGAAGCTTTCTTT
TRBV10-1,-,TRBJ1-3,-,CASTHRTLRNTIYF,TGCGCCAGCACCCATAGGACGTTAAGAAACACCATATATTTT
TRBV30,-,TRBJ1-6,TRBD1,CAWSRFSGDNRGLRSPLHF,TGTGCCTGGAGCCGGTTTTCCGGTGACAACAGGGGCCTCCGGTCACCCCTCCACTTT
TRBV19,-,TRBJ2-7,-,CASSKSVSPYEQYF,TGTGCCAGTAGTAAAAGCGTTTCCCCCTACGAGCAGTACTTC
TRBV9,once,TRBJ2-7,-,CASSVGGDTRVYEQYF,TGTGCCAGCAGCGTAGGGGGGGACACTAGAGTCTACGAGCAGTACTTC
TRBV7-9,-,TRBJ1-5,-,CASSLGGEFGNQPQHF,TGTGCCAGCAGTCTCGGAGGGGAGTTCGGCAATCAGCCCCAGCATTTT
TRBV7-9,-,TRBJ1-5,-,CASSSSGNNQPQHF,TGTGCCAGCAGCTCGAGTGGAAACAATCAGCCCCAGCATTTT
TRBV30,-,TRBJ1-4,-,CAWTLDEKLFF,TGTGCCTGGACCCTAGATGAAAAACTGTTTTTT